The 7 T cell receptor beta chains listed next were all sequenced from one sample in a study of T-cell reconstitution after alpha-beta-depleted transplantation in children. Unique molecular identifiers were used to barcode this TCRbeta library. From the PCR reads, TCRdb called clonotypes with MiXCR, one entry per CDR3 protein. The sample lists about 830,000 distinct CDR3 sequences, about 15% occurring once. Sequenced material: PBMCs, mostly from graft donor cells, taken 360 days after TCRalphabeta/CD19-depleted stem cell transplant. The receptors come from a male patient between 5 and 17 years old who had a stem cell transplant for acute lymphoblastic leukemia, so the T cells may come from the graft donor.

This clonotype was counted a few times. The rearrangement uses TRBV5-1 and TRBJ1-4; 9 positions match TRBD1. Germline CDR1 SGHRS, CDR2 YFSETQ. V lost 2 bases, J lost 4 bases, and 12 bases stayed unmatched. The CDR3 extends over 18 amino acids. The DNA of the CDR3 is TGCGCCAGCAGCTTCCGCCCGGGACAGGGATCATTTAATGAAAAACTGTTTTTT. Translation: CASSFRPGQGSFNEKLFF.

The rearrangement uses TRBV20-1 and TRBJ1-2, with D uncertain. The CDR3 consists of 13 residues. The V gene lost 2 bases and the J gene lost 7 bases, with 14 bases spanning the gap. The V gene's germline CDR1 is DFQATT and CDR2 SNEGSKA (reference sequence). The DNA for the CDR3 is TGCAGTGCTAGAAGCGACGCCGCCCCTGGCTACACCTTC. Protein sequence: CSARSDAAPGYTF.

The chain carries TRBV5-1 and TRBJ2-2, with D possibly matching TRBD2 (5 bases). This CDR3 contains 14 residues. Trimming pared 5 bases from V and 9 bases from J, leaving 17 bases between. Germline assignment: CDR1 SGHRS and CDR2 YFSETQ. In DNA form, the CDR3 reads TGCGCCAGCAGTTTAAACGGGGTTGCCCGGGAGCTGTTTTTT. Protein: CASSLNGVARELFF.

This clonotype was seen only a few times. The V gene is TRBV20-1, the J gene TRBJ2-7; 9 bases line up with TRBD2. Trimming took 5 bases from V and 3 from J; bases not matched to a gene: 8. There are 14 residues in the CDR3. Germline values: CDR1 DFQATT, CDR2 SNEGSKA (reference sequence). The CDR3 reads CSASRSGRLYEQYF. CDR3 DNA sequence: TGCAGTGCTTCCAGGAGCGGGAGGCTCTACGAGCAGTACTTC.

The J gene is TRBJ2-1, the V gene TRBV25-1; TRBD2 matches at 8 bases. Germline trimming cut 5 bases from V and 2 bases from J; bases unmatched to any gene: 5. Germline V lookup: CDR1 MGHDK, CDR2 SYGVNS. The CDR3 is 15 residues long. The CDR3 DNA reads as TGTGCCAGCAGTCCAGATAGCGGGGCCTACAATGAGCAGTTCTTC. Translating it yields CASSPDSGAYNEQFF.

This clonotype was observed a handful of times. The gene calls are TRBV5-1 and TRBJ1-5, with TRBD1 matching 7 bases. Germline values: CDR1 SGHRS, CDR2 YFSETQ. This CDR3 has 17 amino acids. Trimming removed 1 base from V and 2 bases from J; junction bases left unmatched: 9. CDR3 in DNA: TGCGCCAGCAGCTTGACCCTTTCAGGACAGGGCAATCAGCCCCAGCATTTT. Translation gives CASSLTLSGQGNQPQHF.

This chain connects TRBV13 to TRBJ1-1; D is ambiguous. The CDR3 runs 16 residues. V was shortened by 4 bases and J by 2 bases, with 17 bases between the two germline ends. The V gene's germline CDR1 is PRHDT and CDR2 FYEKMQ (reference sequence). The CDR3 is CASSYQTGEFNTEAFF. DNA of the CDR3: TGTGCCAGCAGCTACCAGACTGGGGAATTCAACACTGAAGCTTTCTTT.